A selection of T cell receptor beta chains follows, all from one sample in a study of blood T cells in healthy people across ages. TCRdb called the 5' RACE reads again in MiXCR, with one record for every CDR3 protein. Altogether around 1.5 million distinct CDR3 sequences are present, about 43% being singletons, with the ten largest covering 7.9%. Sequencing was done on a sample of blood. These receptor sequences come from a woman between 18 and 30 years old in good health. The CDR3 runs from the conserved cysteine through the conserved F or W. D genes are given only for firm matches. Size is stated for part of the rows, as once, few or many counts, or as a class when the clone is expanded.

v_call	clone_size	j_call	d_call	cdr3_aa	cdr3_nt
TRBV20-1	.	TRBJ2-7	.	CSASGSGNNEQYF	TGCAGTGCTAGCGGGAGTGGGAACAATGAGCAGTACTTC
TRBV7-6	.	TRBJ2-7	.	CASSLVVDGPTYEQYF	TGTGCCAGCAGCTTAGTCGTAGACGGTCCTACCTACGAGCAGTACTTC
TRBV29-1	.	TRBJ1-2	TRBD1	CSVTGGSNGYTF	TGCAGCGTTACAGGGGGCTCAAATGGCTACACCTTC
TRBV11-2	.	TRBJ2-7	TRBD2	CASRSAGRTYNEQYF	TGTGCCAGCAGGTCAGCGGGACGGACTTACAATGAGCAGTACTTC
TRBV20-1	.	TRBJ2-7	TRBD2	CSAVGGSGSYEQYF	TGCAGTGCTGTGGGGGGGAGCGGCTCCTACGAGCAGTACTTC
TRBV27	.	TRBJ2-2	.	CASSLLGLESTGELFF	TGTGCCAGCAGCCTTCTTGGGCTGGAATCCACCGGGGAGCTGTTTTTT
TRBV11-2	.	TRBJ2-3	TRBD1	CASSSVGDRFVDTQYF	TGTGCCAGCAGTTCCGTAGGGGACAGGTTTGTAGATACGCAGTATTTT
TRBV6-1	.	TRBJ1-5	TRBD1	CASSRYRTGGRDQPQHF	TGTGCCAGCAGTCGTTATCGGACAGGGGGAAGGGATCAGCCCCAGCATTTT
TRBV13	few	TRBJ2-4	.	CASSLNRAKNIQYF	TGTGCCAGCAGCTTAAATAGGGCCAAAAACATTCAGTACTTC
TRBV3-1	few	TRBJ2-3	TRBD2	CASSPTSGIGDTQYF	TGTGCCAGCAGCCCGACTAGCGGGATTGGAGATACGCAGTATTTT
TRBV9	few	TRBJ2-1	.	CASSVVQSVYEQFF	TGTGCCAGCAGCGTAGTCCAGTCCGTTTATGAGCAGTTCTTC